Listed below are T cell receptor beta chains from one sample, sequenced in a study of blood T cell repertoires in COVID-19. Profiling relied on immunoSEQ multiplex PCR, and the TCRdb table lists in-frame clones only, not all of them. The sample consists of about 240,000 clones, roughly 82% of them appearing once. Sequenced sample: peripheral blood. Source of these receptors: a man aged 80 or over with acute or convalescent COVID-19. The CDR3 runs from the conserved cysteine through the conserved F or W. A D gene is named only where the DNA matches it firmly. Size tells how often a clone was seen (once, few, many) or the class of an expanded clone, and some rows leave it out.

TGTGCCAGTAGACCTTTTGCGGGGGGCTACAATGAGCAGTTCTTC	CASRPFAGGYNEQFF	.	TRBD2	TRBV19	TRBJ2-1
TGTGCCAGCAGCCCGGGGGATTCACCCCTCCACTTT	CASSPGDSPLHF	.	.	TRBV14	TRBJ1-6
TGTGCCAGCAGCCCGGGACTAGCGGGAGAGTCCGCGTTCTTC	CASSPGLAGESAFF	.	TRBD2	TRBV2	TRBJ2-1
TGTGCCAGCAGCCCCACTAGGACAGGCCTCCCCGAGCAGTACTTC	CASSPTRTGLPEQYF	.	TRBD1	TRBV3-1/TRBV3-2	TRBJ2-7
TGTGCCAGCACCCTGACTAGCTGGGGAAATGAGCAGTTCTTC	CASTLTSWGNEQFF	.	TRBD2	TRBV25-1	TRBJ2-1
TGTGCCAGCAGCTACGGTACCTACGAGCAGTACTTC	CASSYGTYEQYF	.	.	TRBV7-2	TRBJ2-7
TGCGCCAGCAGCTTGAGTACCGCGATGAACACTGAAGCTTTCTTT	CASSLSTAMNTEAFF	.	.	TRBV5-1	TRBJ1-1
TGTGCCAGCAGTCAACGGACAGGGGATGGCTACACCTTC	CASSQRTGDGYTF	.	TRBD1	TRBV6-6	TRBJ1-2
TGTGCCAGCTCACCAGGGAGTCAGGAAGGATATGGCTACACCTTC	CASSPGSQEGYGYTF	.	.	TRBV18	TRBJ1-2
TGTGCCAGCAGTTTATCCATAGCGGGAGGGCCCTACGAGCAGTACTTC	CASSLSIAGGPYEQYF	.	TRBD2	TRBV28	TRBJ2-7
TGTGCCAGCAGCCAAGATTCGGGGGGGAATCAGCCCCAGCATTTT	CASSQDSGGNQPQHF	.	.	TRBV4-2	TRBJ1-5
TGCGCCAGCAGCTTGGCGACAGTGGATGGCTACACCTTC	CASSLATVDGYTF	.	.	TRBV5-1	TRBJ1-2
TGTGCCAGCAGCTTCCCGGGACAGCGTCCCGAGCAGTACTTC	CASSFPGQRPEQYF	.	TRBD1	TRBV5-8	TRBJ2-7
TGCGCCAGCAGGTTACGGTTGGGGCCGAACACTGAAGCTTTCTTT	CASRLRLGPNTEAFF	few	.	TRBV5-1	TRBJ1-1